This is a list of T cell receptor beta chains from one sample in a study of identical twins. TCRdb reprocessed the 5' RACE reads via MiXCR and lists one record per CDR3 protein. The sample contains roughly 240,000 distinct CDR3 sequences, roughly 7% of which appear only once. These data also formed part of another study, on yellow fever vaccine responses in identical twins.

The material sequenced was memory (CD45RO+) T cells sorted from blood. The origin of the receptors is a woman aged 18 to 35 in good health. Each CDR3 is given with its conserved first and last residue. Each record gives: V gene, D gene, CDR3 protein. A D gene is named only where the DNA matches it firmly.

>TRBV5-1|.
CASSYRDEQFF
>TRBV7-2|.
CASSLGPLSGANVLTF
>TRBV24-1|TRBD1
CATLKVTGTGGRETQYF
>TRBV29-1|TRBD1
CSVVQGAGGETQYF
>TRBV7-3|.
CASSPNNMMGRIGEETQYF
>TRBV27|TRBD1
CASSQPGQGGNEQFF
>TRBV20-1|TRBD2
CSARSWRGGLETQYF
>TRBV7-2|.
CASSPGELYNQPQHF
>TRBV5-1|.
CASSGTLAGDVTNYGYTF
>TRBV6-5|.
CASSYSKTRQAEQFF
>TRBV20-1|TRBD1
CSASIPLLRGSYNEQFF
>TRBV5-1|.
CASSARGASNTEAFF
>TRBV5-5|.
CASSSSRGHTEAFF
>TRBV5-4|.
CASSLDKRSEQYF
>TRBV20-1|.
CSAERPEQLDTQYF
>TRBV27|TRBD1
CASRTGQGTDTQYF
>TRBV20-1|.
CSAGGRPSTNEKLFF
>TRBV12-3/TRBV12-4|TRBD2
CASSSIAGSTDTQYF
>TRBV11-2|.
CASSVRGITDTQYF
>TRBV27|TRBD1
CASSLLSRDREHRTDTQYF
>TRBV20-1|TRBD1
CSAWDRGSRNEQFF
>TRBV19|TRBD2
CASSISGSPYNEQFF
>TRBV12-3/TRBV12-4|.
CASSGLRNTEAFF
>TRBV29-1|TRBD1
CSVATGAVETQYF
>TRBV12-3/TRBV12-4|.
CASRSGEISYNEQFF
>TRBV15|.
CATSTYQWTPGTEAFF